This TCR beta chain emerged from a study of OX40 agonist ivuxolimab in advanced cancers. The CDR3 extends over 14 amino acids. Trimming stripped 1 base from V and 8 bases from J, with 12 bases between. Germline V gene lookup returns CDR1 LGHNA and CDR2 YSLEER. TCRdb's copy holds only in-frame clones and misses some; the assay was immunoSEQ multiplex PCR. The sample carries more than 45,000 clones, roughly 87% recorded once. The V and J genes are TRBV4-3 and TRBJ2-1; tentative D call: TRBD2 (6 bases). This sample comprised CD4+ or CD8+ T cells sorted from blood, obtained in a trial of the OX40 agonist ivuxolimab. The sequence was obtained from an adult with an advanced solid tumor such as melanoma, head and neck, liver or kidney cancer. The CDR3 region is CASSQGRGRDEQFF. DNA for the CDR3: TGCGCCAGCAGCCAAGGGAGGGGTAGGGATGAGCAGTTCTTC.